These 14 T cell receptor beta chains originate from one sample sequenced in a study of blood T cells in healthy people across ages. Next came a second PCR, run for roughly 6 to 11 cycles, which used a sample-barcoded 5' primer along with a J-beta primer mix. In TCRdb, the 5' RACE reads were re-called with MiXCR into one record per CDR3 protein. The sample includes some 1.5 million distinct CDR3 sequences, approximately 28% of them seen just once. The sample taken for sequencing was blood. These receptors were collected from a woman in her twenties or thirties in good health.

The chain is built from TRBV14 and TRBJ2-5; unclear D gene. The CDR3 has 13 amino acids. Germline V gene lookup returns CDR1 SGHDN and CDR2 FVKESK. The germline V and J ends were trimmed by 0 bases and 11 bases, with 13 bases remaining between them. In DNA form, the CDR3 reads TGTGCCAGCAGCCAAGAAAGGACGGGTGAGCAGTACTTC. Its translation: CASSQERTGEQYF.

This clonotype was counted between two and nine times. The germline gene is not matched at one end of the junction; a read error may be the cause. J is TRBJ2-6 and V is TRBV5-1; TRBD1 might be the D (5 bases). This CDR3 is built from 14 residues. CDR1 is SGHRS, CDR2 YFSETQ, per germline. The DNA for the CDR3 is TGCGCCAGCAGTACGATCTCTGGGGCCGACGTCCTGACTTTC. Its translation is CASSTISGADVLTF.

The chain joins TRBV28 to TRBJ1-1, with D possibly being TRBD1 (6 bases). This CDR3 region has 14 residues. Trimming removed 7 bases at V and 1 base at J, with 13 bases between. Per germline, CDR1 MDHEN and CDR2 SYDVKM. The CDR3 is CASTAGTPNTEAFF. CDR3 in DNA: TGTGCCAGCACTGCCGGGACACCGAACACTGAAGCTTTCTTT.

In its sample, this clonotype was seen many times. The CDR3 region has the DNA TGCAGTGCTAGGCGACAGGGGGCGAATAATTCACCCCTCCACTTT. It translates to CSARRQGANNSPLHF. V is TRBV20-1 and J is TRBJ1-6; TRBD1 matches 10 bases. V lost 3 bases, J lost 5 bases, and 4 bases stayed unmatched. The CDR3 is 15 amino acids. Per germline, CDR1 DFQATT and CDR2 SNEGSKA (reference sequence).

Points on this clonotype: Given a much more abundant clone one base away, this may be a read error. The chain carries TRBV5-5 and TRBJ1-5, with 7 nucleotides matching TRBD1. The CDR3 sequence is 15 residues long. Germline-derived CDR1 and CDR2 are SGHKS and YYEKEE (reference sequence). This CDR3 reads CASNLQTGLYQPQHF. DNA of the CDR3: TGTGCCAGCAACTTGCAGACAGGGCTATATCAGCCCCAGCATTTT.

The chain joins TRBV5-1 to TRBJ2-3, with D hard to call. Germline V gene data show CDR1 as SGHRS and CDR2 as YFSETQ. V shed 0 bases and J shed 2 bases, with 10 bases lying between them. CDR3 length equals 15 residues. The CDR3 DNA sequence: TGCGCCAGCAGCTTGGGGGGATACAACACAGATACGCAGTATTTT. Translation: CASSLGGYNTDTQYF. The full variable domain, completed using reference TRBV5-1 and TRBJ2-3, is KAGVTQTPRYLIKTRGQQVTLSCSPISGHRSVSWYQQTPGQGLQFLFEYFSETQRNKGNFPGRFSGRQFSNSRSEMNVSTLELGDSALYLCASSLGGYNTDTQYFGPGTRLTVL.

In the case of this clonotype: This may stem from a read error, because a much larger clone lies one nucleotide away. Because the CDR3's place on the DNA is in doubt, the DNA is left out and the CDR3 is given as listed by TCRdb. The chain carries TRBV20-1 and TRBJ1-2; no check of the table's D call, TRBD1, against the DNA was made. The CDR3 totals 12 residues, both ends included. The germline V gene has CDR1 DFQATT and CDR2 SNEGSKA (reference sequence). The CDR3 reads CSVGALGYGCTF.

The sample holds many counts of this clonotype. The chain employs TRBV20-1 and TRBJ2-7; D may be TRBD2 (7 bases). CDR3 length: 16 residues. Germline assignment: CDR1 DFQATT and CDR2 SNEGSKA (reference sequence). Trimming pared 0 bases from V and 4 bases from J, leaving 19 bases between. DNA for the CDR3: TGCAGTGCTAGAGATGGGGGCAGGGAGGGCTTTTACGAGCAGTACTTC. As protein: CSARDGGREGFYEQYF.

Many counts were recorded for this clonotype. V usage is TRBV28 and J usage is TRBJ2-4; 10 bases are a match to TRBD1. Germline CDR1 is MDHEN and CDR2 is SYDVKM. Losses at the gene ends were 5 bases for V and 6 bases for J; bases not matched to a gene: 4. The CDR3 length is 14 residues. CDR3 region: CASSPRTGGNIQYF. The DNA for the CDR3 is TGTGCCAGCAGTCCTCGGACAGGGGGAAACATTCAGTACTTC.

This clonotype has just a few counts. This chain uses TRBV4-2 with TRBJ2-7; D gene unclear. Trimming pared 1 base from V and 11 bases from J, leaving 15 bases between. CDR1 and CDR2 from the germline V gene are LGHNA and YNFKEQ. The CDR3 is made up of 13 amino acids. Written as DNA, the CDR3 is TGTGCCAGCAGCCAAGCCCATCCGGAGACCAAGTACTTC. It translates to CASSQAHPETKYF.

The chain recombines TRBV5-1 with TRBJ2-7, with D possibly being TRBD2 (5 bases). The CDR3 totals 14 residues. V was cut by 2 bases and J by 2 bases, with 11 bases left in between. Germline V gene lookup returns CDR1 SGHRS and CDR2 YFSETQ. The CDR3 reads CASSLNTGAYEQYF. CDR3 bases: TGCGCCAGCAGCTTAAACACCGGGGCCTACGAGCAGTACTTC.

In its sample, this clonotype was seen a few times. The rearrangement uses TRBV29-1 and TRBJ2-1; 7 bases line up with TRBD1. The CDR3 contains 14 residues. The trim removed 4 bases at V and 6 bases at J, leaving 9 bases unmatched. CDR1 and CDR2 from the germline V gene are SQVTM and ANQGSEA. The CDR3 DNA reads TGCAGCGTTGGGGGTAGGGGGCGGGTCAATGAGCAGTTCTTC. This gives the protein CSVGGRGRVNEQFF.

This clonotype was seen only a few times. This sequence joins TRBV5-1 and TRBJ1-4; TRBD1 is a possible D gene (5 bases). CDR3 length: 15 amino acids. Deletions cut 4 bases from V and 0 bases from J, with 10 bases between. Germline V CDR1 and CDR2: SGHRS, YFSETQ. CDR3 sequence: CASSPDSSTNEKLFF. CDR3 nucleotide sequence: TGCGCCAGCAGCCCCGACAGCTCAACTAATGAAAAACTGTTTTTT.

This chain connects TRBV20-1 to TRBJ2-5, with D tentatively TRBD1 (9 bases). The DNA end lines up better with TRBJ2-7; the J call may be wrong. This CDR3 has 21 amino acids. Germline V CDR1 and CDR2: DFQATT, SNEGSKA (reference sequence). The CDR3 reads CSARGTGLTGGFDMAFGEQYF. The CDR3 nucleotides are TGCAGTGCTAGGGGGACAGGGTTAACGGGAGGGTTTGACATGGCGTTTGGCGAGCAGTACTTC.